The present T cell receptor beta chain was sequenced within a study of blood T cell repertoires in COVID-19. In the study overall: Donors in the United States, Italy and Spain gave samples during acute or convalescent COVID-19. In each case, the material was cDNA or gDNA derived from T cells, B-cell-depleted T cells, or PBMCs.

Under the authors' procedure: Amplified reference gene primers provided the basis for estimating nucleated cell counts. Measured with immunoSEQ multiplex PCR; TCRdb has only the in-frame clones, and not every one. The V and J calls and the clone size are those of that table, but D and trimming were determined from the DNA. In the table there are tens of thousands of clones, roughly 90% of which are singletons. CDR3 size: 13 residues. The germline V gene encodes CDR1 KGHSH and CDR2 LQKENI. Deletions cut 5 bases from V and 4 bases from J, with 9 bases between. The chain carries TRBV18 and TRBJ1-3; unclear D gene. This TCR was recovered from a woman aged 55-70 years with acute or convalescent COVID-19. Material: peripheral blood. Written as DNA, the CDR3 is TGTGCCAGCTCAGCCGCGTGGGGAAACACCATATATTTT. This encodes CASSAAWGNTIYF.